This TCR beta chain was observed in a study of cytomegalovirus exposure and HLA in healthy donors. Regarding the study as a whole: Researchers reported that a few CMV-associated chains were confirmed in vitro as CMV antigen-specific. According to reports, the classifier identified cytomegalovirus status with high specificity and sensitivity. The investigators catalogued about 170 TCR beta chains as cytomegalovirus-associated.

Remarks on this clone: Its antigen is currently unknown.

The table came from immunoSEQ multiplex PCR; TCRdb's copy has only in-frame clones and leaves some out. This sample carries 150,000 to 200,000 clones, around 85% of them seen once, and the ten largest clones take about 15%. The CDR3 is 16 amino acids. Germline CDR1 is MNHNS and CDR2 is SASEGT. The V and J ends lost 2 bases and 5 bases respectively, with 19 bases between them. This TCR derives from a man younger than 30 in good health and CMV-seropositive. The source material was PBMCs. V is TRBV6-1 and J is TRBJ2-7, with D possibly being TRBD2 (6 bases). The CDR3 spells CASSETYLSGEDEQYF. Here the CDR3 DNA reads TGTGCCAGCAGTGAAACCTACTTATCCGGGGAGGACGAGCAGTACTTC.